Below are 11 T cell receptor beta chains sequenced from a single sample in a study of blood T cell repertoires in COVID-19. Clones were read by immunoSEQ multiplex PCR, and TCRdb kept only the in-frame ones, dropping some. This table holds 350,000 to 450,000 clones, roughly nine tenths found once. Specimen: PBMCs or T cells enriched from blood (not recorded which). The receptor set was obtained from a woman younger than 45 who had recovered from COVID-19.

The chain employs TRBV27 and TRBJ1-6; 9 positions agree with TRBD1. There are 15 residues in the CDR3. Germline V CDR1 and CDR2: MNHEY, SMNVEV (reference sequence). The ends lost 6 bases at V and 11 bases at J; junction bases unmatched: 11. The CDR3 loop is CASRGRDRASPPLHF. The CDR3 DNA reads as TGTGCCAGCAGGGGGAGGGACAGGGCTTCTCCACCCCTCCACTTT.

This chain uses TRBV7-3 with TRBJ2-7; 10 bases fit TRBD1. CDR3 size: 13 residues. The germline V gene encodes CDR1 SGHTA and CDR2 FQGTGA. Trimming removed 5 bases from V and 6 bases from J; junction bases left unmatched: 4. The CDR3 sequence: CASSQTGGGEQYF. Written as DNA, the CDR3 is TGTGCCAGCAGCCAGACAGGGGGCGGCGAGCAGTACTTC.

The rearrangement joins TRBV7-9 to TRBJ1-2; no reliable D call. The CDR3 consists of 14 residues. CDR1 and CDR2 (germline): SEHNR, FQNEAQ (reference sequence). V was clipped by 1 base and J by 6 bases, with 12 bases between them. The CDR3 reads CASSLVNPVHGYTF. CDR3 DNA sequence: TGTGCCAGCAGCTTAGTTAACCCAGTGCATGGCTACACCTTC.

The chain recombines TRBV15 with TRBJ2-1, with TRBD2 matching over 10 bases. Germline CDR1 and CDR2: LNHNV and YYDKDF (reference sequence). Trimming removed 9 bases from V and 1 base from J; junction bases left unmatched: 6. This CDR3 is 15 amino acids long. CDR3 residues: CATKRAGGSYNEQFF. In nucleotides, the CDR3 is TGTGCCACAAAACGAGCGGGGGGGTCCTACAATGAGCAGTTCTTC.

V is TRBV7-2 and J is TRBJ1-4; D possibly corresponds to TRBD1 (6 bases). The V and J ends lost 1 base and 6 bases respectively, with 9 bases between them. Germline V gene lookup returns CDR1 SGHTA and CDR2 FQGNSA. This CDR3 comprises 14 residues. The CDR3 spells CASSLGAGDEKLFF. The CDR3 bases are TGTGCCAGCAGCTTAGGGGCAGGGGATGAAAAACTGTTTTTT.

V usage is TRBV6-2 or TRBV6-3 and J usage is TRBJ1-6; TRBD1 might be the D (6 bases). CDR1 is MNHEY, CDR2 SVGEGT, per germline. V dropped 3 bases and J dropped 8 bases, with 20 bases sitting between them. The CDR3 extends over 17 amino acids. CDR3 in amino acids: CASSYYGQSAIDSPLHF. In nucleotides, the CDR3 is TGTGCCAGCAGTTATTACGGACAGTCGGCAATTGATTCACCCCTCCACTTT.

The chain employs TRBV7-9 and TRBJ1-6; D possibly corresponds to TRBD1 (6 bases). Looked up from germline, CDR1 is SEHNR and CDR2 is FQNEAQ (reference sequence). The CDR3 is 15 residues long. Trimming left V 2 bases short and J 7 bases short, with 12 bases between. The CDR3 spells CASSLYGQINSPLHF. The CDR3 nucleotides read TGTGCCAGCAGCTTATACGGACAGATAAATTCACCCCTCCACTTT.

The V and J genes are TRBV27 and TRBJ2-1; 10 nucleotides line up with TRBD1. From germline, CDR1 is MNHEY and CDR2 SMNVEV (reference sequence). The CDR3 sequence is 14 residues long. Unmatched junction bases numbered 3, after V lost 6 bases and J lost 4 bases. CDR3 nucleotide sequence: TGTGCCAGCAGGAGGACAGGGGGTTACAATGAGCAGTTCTTC. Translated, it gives CASRRTGGYNEQFF.

This CDR3 is CASSEDGRGNNEQFF. As DNA, the CDR3 is TGCGCCAGCAGCGAGGATGGGCGGGGTAACAATGAGCAGTTCTTC. J is TRBJ2-1 and V is TRBV5-1; D might be TRBD2 (6 bases). The ends were cut back, 4 bases at V and 5 bases at J, with 16 bases in the middle. The CDR3 totals 15 residues. CDR1 SGHRS and CDR2 YFSETQ come from the germline V gene. The full variable domain, rest sourced from reference TRBV5-1 and TRBJ2-1, is KAGVTQTPRYLIKTRGQQVTLSCSPISGHRSVSWYQQTPGQGLQFLFEYFSETQRNKGNFPGRFSGRQFSNSRSEMNVSTLELGDSALYLCASSEDGRGNNEQFFGPGTRLTVL.

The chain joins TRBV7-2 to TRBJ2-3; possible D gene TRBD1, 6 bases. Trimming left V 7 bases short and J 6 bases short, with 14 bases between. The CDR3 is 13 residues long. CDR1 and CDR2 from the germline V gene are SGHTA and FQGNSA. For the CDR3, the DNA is TGTGCCAGCAAAGGGGGACGGACGGATACGCAGTATTTT. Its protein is CASKGGRTDTQYF.

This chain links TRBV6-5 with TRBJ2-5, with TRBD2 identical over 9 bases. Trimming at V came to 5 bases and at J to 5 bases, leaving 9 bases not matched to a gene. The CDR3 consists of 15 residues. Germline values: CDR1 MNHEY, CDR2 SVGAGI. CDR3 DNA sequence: TGTGCCAGCAGTATGACGCTAGCGGGGCTGGAGACCCAGTACTTC. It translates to CASSMTLAGLETQYF.